These 6 T cell receptor beta chains came from one sample sequenced in a study of control samples from healthy donors and cancer patients (TCRdb year 2020). The receptor library was made with the immunoSEQ multiplex PCR assay. The table was pulled from immuneACCESS by TCRdb, which kept in-frame rearrangements only. Such tables lose some clones; where checked, under half of the loss comes from unresolved V genes, and the rest has no known cause. In this sample the table shows over 120,000 clones, around 94% of which occur a single time. The ten top clones hold 14% of the sample. Material: PBMCs. Every receptor here comes from a man in his sixties with colorectal cancer.

The chain joins TRBV6-5 to TRBJ1-2; TRBD1 might be the D (5 bases). The CDR3 runs 13 residues. The germline V gene has CDR1 MNHEY and CDR2 SVGAGI. Trimming left V 1 base short and J 5 bases short, with 8 bases between. The CDR3 DNA reads as TGTGCCAGCAGTTACTACCAGGGTTATGGCTACACCTTC. It yields the protein CASSYYQGYGYTF.

The chain is built from TRBV28 and TRBJ2-1; possible D gene TRBD2, 5 bases. Germline V gives CDR1 MDHEN, CDR2 SYDVKM. The CDR3 covers 14 residues. Trimming cost V 1 base and J 15 bases, with 19 bases left between them. CDR3 nucleotides: TGTGCCAGCAGTTTATTGGGTCCGTACCAGCGGCGGTTCTTC. Protein sequence: CASSLLGPYQRRFF.

V is TRBV9 and J is TRBJ1-5, with 8 nucleotides matching TRBD1. V lost 3 bases to trimming and J lost 6 bases; unmatched junction nucleotides: 8. CDR1 SGDLS and CDR2 YYNGEE come from the germline V gene. This CDR3 is 15 amino acids long. The CDR3 DNA reads TGTGCCAGCAGCGCCACCCAGGGGGCGGGTCAGCCCCAGCATTTT. It translates to CASSATQGAGQPQHF.

The V and J genes are TRBV29-1 and TRBJ2-1; TRBD1 is a possible D gene (5 bases). Deletions cut 4 bases from V and 2 bases from J, with 9 bases between. CDR1 and CDR2 (germline): SQVTM, ANQGSEA. The CDR3 sequence is 13 residues long. DNA for the CDR3: TGCAGCGTTGCCGACAGCACCTACAATGAGCAGTTCTTC. It translates to CSVADSTYNEQFF.

The chain recombines TRBV4-3 with TRBJ1-1; 7 positions agree with TRBD1. CDR3 length equals 15 residues. V trimming: 1 base; J trimming: 0 bases; junction bases outside the gene matches: 2. CDR1 and CDR2 from the germline V gene are LGHNA and YSLEER. The CDR3 loop reads CASSQGQGMNTEAFF. CDR3 nucleotide sequence: TGCGCCAGCAGCCAAGGACAGGGTATGAACACTGAAGCTTTCTTT.

The rearrangement uses TRBV11-2 and TRBJ2-5; D not certain. Germline CDR1 is SGHAT and CDR2 is FQNNGV. The V gene lost 5 bases and the J gene lost 1 base, with 2 bases spanning the gap. The CDR3 extends over 11 amino acids. The CDR3 DNA reads TGTGCCAGCAGCACCCAAGAGACCCAGTACTTC. This sequence encodes CASSTQETQYF.